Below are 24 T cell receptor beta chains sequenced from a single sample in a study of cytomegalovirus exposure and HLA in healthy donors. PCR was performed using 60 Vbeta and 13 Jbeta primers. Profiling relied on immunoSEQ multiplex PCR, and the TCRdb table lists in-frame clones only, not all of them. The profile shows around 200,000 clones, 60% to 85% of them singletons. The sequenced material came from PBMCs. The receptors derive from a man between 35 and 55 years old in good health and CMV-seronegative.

The CDR3 nucleotides are TGTGCCAGCAGTGATACAGCACAAATCACAGATACGCAGTATTTT. Its translation: CASSDTAQITDTQYF. The J gene is TRBJ2-3, the V gene TRBV25-1; D is ambiguous. Germline values: CDR1 MGHDK, CDR2 SYGVNS. This CDR3 has 15 residues. The ends were cut back, 3 bases at V and 2 bases at J, with 12 bases in the middle.

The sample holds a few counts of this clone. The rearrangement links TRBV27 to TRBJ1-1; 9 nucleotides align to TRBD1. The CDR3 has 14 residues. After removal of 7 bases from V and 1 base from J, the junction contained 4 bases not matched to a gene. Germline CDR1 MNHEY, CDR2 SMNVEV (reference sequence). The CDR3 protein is CASNLQGANTEAFF. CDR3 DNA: TGTGCCAGCAACCTACAGGGGGCGAACACTGAAGCTTTCTTT.

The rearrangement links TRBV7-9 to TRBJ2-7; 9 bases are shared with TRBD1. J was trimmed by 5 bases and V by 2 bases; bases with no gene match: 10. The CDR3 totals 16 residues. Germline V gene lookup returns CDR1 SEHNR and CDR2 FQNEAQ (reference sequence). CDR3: CASSLTVRDRVNEQYF. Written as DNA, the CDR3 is TGTGCCAGCAGCTTAACGGTGAGGGACAGGGTCAACGAGCAGTACTTC.

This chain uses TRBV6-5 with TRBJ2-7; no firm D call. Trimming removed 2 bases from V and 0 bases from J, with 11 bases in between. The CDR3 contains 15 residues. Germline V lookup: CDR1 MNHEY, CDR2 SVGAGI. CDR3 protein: CASSYTYSSSYEQYF. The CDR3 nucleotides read TGTGCCAGCAGTTACACGTATTCGAGCTCCTACGAGCAGTACTTC.

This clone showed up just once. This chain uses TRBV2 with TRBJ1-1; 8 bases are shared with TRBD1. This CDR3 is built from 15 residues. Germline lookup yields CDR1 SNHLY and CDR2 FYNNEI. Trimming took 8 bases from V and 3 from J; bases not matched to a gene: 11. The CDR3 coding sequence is TGTGCCAGCCGAGCCCGACAGGGGAGTGACACTGAAGCTTTCTTT. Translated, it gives CASRARQGSDTEAFF.

The CDR3 region is CASASGATNEKLFF. DNA for the CDR3: TGTGCCAGCGCTTCAGGGGCAACTAATGAAAAACTGTTTTTT. The chain couples TRBV18 to TRBJ1-4, with a weak D call TRBD1 (6 bases). V gave up 8 bases and J gave up 0 bases, with 10 bases separating them. Germline V gene data show CDR1 as KGHSH and CDR2 as LQKENI. The CDR3 runs to 14 residues.

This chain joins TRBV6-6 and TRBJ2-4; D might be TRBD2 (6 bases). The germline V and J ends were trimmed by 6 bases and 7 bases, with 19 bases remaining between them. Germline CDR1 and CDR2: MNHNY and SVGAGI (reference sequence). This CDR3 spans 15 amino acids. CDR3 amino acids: CASSFPDPGENIQYF. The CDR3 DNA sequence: TGTGCCAGCAGCTTTCCGGACCCGGGAGAGAACATTCAGTACTTC.

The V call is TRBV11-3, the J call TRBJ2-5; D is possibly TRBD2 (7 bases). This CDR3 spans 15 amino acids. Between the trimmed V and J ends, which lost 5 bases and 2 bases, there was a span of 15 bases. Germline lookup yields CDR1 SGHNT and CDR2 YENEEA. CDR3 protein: CASSRGAAAQETQYF. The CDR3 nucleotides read TGTGCCAGCAGCCGGGGGGCGGCAGCTCAAGAGACCCAGTACTTC.

The CDR3 sequence: CASSPPRGVRGNEQFF. CDR3 coding DNA: TGTGCCAGCTCACCACCCCGCGGGGTGCGGGGGAATGAGCAGTTCTTC. The rearrangement uses TRBV18 and TRBJ2-1, with 7 bases that match TRBD2. V was clipped by 0 bases and J by 7 bases; unmatched bases: 9. This CDR3 spans 16 amino acids. Germline assignment: CDR1 KGHSH and CDR2 LQKENI. Full variable domain (rest looked up from reference TRBV18 and TRBJ2-1): NAGVMQNPRHLVRRRGQEARLRCSPMKGHSHVYWYRQLPEEGLKFMVYLQKENIIDESGMPKERFSAEFPKEGPSILRIQQVVRGDSAAYFCASSPPRGVRGNEQFFGPGTRLTVL.

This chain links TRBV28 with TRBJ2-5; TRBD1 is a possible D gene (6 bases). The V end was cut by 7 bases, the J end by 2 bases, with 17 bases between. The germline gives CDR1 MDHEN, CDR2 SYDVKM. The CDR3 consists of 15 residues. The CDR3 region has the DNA TGTGCCAGCACCCCAGGCCAGGGGTGGCAAGAGACCCAGTACTTC. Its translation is CASTPGQGWQETQYF.

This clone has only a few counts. CDR3 sequence (DNA): TGTGCCATCAGTGAAACTAGGACAGGCGGAAGCGGGGAGCTGTTTTTT. This sequence encodes CAISETRTGGSGELFF. V gene TRBV10-3 combines with J gene TRBJ2-2; 7 positions agree with TRBD1. This CDR3 comprises 16 residues. J was trimmed by 7 bases and V by 3 bases; bases with no gene match: 11. The V gene's germline CDR1 is ENHRY and CDR2 SYGVKD.

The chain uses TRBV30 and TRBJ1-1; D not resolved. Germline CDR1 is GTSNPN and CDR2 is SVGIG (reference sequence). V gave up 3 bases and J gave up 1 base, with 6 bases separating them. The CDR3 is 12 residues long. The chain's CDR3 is CAWSSSNTEAFF. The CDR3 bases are TGTGCCTGGAGCTCTTCGAACACTGAAGCTTTCTTT.

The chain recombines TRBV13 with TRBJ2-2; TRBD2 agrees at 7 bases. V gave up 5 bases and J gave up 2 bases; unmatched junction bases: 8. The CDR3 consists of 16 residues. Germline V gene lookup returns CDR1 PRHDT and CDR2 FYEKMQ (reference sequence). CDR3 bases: TGTGCCAGCAGCCCCCCCAGCGGGATAAACACCGGGGAGCTGTTTTTT. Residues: CASSPPSGINTGELFF.

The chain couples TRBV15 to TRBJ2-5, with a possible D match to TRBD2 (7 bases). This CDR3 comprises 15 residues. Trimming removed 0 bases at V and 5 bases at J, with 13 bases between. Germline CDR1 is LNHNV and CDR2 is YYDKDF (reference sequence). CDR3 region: CATSRDRGAMETQYF. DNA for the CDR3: TGTGCCACCAGCAGAGATCGGGGGGCGATGGAGACCCAGTACTTC.

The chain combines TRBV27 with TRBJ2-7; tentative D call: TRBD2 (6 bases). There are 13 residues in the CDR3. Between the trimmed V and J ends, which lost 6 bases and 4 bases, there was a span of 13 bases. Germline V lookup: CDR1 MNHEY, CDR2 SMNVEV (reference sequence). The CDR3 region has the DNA TGTGCCAGCAGCGTCGGGACTTCATACGAGCAGTACTTC. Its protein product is CASSVGTSYEQYF.

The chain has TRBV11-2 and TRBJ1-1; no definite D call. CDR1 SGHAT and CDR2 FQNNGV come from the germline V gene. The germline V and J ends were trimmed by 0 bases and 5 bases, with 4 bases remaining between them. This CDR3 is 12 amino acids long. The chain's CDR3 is CASSLDLTEAFF. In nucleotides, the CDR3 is TGTGCCAGCAGCTTAGATCTGACTGAAGCTTTCTTT.

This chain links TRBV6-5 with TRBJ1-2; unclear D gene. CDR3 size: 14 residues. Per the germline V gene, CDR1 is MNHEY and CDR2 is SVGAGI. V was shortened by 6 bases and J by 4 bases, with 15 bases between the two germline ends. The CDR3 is CASSRLTGSYGYTF. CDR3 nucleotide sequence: TGTGCCAGCAGCAGACTGACCGGCAGCTATGGCTACACCTTC.

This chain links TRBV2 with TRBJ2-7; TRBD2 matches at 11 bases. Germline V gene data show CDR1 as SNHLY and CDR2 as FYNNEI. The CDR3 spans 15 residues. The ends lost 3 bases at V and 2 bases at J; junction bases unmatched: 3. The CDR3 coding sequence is TGTGCCAGCAGTGAGACTAGCGGGGTCACCTACGAGCAGTACTTC. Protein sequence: CASSETSGVTYEQYF.

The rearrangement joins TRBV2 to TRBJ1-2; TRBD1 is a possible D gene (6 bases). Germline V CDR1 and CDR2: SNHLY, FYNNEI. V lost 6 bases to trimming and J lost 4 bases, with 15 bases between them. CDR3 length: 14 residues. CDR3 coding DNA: TGTGCCAGCAGCGCCTGGGGGGGCGGCTATGGCTACACCTTC. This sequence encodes CASSAWGGGYGYTF.

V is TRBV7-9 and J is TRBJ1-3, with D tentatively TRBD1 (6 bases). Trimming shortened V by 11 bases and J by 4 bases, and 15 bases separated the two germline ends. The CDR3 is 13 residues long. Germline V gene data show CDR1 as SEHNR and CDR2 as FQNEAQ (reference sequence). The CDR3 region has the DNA TGTGCCTGTGGTGGGGGCATCGGAAACACCATATATTTT. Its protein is CACGGGIGNTIYF.

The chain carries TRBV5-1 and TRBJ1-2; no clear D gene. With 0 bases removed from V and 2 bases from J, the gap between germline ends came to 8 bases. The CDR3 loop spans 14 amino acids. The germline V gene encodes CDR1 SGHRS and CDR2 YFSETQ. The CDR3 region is CASSLAGENYGYTF. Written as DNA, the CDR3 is TGCGCCAGCAGCTTGGCCGGAGAGAACTATGGCTACACCTTC.

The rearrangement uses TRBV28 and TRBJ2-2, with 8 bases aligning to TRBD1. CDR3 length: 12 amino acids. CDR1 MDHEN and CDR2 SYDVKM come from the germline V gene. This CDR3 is CVGQGNTGELFF. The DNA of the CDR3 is TGTGTCGGACAGGGGAACACCGGGGAGCTGTTTTTT.

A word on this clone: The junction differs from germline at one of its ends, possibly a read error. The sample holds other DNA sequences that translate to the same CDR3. The CDR3 bases are TGTGCCAGCAGCGTAAAGAGGGCAAAGGGCACGGATACGCAGTATTTT. As protein: CASSVKRAKGTDTQYF. The rearrangement links TRBV9 to TRBJ2-3; weak D call: TRBD2 (5 bases). The CDR3 is 16 amino acids. Germline V CDR1 and CDR2: SGDLS, YYNGEE.

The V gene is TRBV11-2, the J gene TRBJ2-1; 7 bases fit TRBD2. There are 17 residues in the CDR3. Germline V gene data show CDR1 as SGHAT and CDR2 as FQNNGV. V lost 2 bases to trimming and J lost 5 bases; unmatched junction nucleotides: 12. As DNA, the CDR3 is TGTGCCAGCAGCTTAAATCGTCGGGACTACTTTAACAATGAGCAGTTCTTC. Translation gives CASSLNRRDYFNNEQFF.